This T cell receptor (beta chain) derives from a study of regulatory T cells in long-lasting Graves disease. Time point given: newly diagnosed GD, antithyroid drugs for less than 3 months. There was RNA extracted from PBMCs, and the TCR library was made from it. The germline V gene encodes CDR1 SNHLY and CDR2 FYNNEI. CDR3 size: 15 residues. V lost 6 bases and J lost 4; bases outside the gene matches: 10. The authors built TCR beta libraries using iRepertoire HTBI primers and Arm-PCR of CDR3 regions. TCRdb used MiXCR to reprocess the multiplex PCR reads, holding one entry per CDR3 protein. The sample yields 400,000 to 650,000 distinct CDR3 sequences, approximately 16% seen once. This clonotype was counted many times. The data were also submitted as part of a second study, on T cells in Graves' hyperthyroidism and ophthalmopathy.

The sample was peripheral blood mononuclear cells (PBMCs), taken at new diagnosis, from a patient treated with antithyroid drugs. This TCR was sampled from a woman aged 40-65 years with Graves disease. The chain links TRBV2 to TRBJ1-1, with 8 bases lining up with TRBD1. The CDR3 coding sequence is TGTGCCAGCAGCGATACAGGGGGGGATATCACTGAAGCTTTCTTT. It yields the protein CASSDTGGDITEAFF.